This T cell receptor (beta chain) was captured in a study of beta chain features in type 1 diabetes. Every bit of the isolated RNA underwent reverse transcription, so sequencing read expressed TCRB transcripts. Only in-frame clones appear in the TCRdb table, and some are missing; sequencing was by immunoSEQ multiplex PCR. Of 200,000 to 250,000 clones in the sample, roughly 14% are singletons; the top ten hold approximately 0.024%. General observations from the study: Shortening that was moderate but significant affected the TCRB CDR3s of Type 1 diabetes patients in all four CD4+ subsets. Using cDNA template may skew counts toward highly expressing activated cells. There was no resolution here of whether HLA type influences TCRB rearrangement.

Notes on this clone: The antigen is undetermined.

This CDR3 is built from 16 residues. V dropped 5 bases and J dropped 8; count of bases not matched to a gene: 13. Germline V gives CDR1 ENHRY, CDR2 SYGVKD. Based on CD45RO/CCR7/CD25/CD127/CD95/CD27, CD4+ regulatory, stem cell-like memory, naive and central memory cells were sorted. The receptor's source is a woman in her thirties or forties in good health. The rearrangement links TRBV10-3 to TRBJ2-1, with 9 nucleotides matching TRBD2. Sequenced: naive CD4+ T cells from blood. CDR3 in amino acids: CAISPVGTSYRDEQFF. The CDR3 nucleotides are TGTGCCATCAGTCCCGTAGGGACTAGCTACAGGGATGAGCAGTTCTTC.